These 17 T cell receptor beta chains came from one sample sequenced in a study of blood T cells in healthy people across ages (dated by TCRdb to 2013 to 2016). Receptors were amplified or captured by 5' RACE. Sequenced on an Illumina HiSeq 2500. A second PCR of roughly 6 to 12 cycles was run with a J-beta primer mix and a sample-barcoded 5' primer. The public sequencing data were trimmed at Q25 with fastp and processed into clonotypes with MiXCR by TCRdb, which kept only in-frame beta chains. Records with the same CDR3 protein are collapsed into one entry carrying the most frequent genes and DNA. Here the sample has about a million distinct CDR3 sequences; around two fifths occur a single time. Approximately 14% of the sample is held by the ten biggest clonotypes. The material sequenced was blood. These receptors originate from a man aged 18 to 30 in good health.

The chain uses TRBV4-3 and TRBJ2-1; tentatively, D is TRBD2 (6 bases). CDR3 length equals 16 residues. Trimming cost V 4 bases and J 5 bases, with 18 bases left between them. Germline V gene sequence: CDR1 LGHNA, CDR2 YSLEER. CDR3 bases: TGCGCCAGCAGCCGAGACGTAGCCAGGACTAACAATGAGCAGTTCTTC. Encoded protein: CASSRDVARTNNEQFF.

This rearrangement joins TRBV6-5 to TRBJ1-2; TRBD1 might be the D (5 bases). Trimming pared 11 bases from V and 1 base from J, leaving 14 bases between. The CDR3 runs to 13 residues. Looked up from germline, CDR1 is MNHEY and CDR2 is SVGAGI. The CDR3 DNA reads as TGTGCCTCGCGGGACGTCAATAACTATGGCTACACCTTC. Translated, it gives CASRDVNNYGYTF.

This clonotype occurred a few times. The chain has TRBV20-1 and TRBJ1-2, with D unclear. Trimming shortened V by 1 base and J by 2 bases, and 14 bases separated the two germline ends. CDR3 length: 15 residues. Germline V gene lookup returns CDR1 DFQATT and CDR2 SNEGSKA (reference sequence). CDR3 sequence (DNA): TGCAGTGCTAGAGTTGCGGTGAATCCCAACTATGGCTACACCTTC. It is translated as CSARVAVNPNYGYTF.

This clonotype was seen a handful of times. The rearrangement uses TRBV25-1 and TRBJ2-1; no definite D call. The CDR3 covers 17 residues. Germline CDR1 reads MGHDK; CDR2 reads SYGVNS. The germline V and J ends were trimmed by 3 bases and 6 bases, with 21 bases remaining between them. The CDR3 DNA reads TGTGCCAGCAGTGAGGTAGGCCCAAGGGTGAGTTCCAATGAGCAGTTCTTC. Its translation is CASSEVGPRVSSNEQFF.

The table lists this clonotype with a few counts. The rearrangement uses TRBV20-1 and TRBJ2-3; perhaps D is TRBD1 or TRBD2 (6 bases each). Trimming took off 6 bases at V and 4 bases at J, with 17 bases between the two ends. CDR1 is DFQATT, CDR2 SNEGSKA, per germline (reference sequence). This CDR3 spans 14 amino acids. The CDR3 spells CSAHKGGGADTQYF. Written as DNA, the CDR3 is TGCAGTGCCCATAAGGGGGGCGGGGCAGATACGCAGTATTTT.

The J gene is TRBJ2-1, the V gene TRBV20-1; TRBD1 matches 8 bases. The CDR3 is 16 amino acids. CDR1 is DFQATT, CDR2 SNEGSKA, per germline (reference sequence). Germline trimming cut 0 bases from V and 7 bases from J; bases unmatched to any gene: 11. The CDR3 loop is CSAREWAGGALNEQFF. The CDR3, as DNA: TGCAGTGCTAGAGAGTGGGCAGGGGGCGCTTTAAATGAGCAGTTCTTC.

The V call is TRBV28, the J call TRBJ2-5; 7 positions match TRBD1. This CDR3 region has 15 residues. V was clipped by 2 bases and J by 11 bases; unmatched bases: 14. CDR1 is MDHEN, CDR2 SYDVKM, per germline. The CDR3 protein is CASSLATGRGNEQYF. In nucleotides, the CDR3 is TGTGCCAGCAGTTTAGCGACAGGGCGAGGAAATGAGCAGTACTTC.

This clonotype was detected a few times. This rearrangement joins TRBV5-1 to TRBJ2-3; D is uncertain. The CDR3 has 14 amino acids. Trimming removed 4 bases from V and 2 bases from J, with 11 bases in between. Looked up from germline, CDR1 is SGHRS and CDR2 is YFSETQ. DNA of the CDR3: TGCGCCAGCAGCGTGGATCCCGACACAGATACGCAGTATTTT. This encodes CASSVDPDTDTQYF.

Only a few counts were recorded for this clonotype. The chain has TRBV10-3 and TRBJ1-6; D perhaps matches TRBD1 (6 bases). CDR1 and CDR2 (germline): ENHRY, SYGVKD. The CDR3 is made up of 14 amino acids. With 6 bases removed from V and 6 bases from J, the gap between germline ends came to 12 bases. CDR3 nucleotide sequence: TGTGCCATCAGGGGGACAAACGCTAATTCACCCCTCCACTTT. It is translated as CAIRGTNANSPLHF.

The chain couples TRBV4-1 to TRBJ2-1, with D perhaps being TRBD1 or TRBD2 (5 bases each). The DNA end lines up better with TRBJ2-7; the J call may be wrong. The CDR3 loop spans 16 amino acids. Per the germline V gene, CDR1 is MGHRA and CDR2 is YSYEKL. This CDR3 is CASSQASGAPYNEQYF. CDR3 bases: TGCGCCAGCAGCCAAGCCTCCGGGGCGCCCTACAATGAGCAGTACTTC.

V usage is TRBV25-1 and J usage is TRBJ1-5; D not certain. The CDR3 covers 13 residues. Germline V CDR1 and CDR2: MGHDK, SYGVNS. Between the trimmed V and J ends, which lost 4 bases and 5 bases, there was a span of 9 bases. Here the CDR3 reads CASSVSIDQPQHF. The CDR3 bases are TGTGCCAGCAGTGTCAGTATCGATCAGCCCCAGCATTTT.

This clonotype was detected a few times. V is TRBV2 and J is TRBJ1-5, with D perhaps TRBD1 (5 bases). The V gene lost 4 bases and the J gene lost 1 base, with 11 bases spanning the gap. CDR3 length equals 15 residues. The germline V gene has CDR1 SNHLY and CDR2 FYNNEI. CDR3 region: CASSADSGSNQPQHF. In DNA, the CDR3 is TGTGCCAGCAGTGCGGACTCAGGGAGCAATCAGCCCCAGCATTTT.

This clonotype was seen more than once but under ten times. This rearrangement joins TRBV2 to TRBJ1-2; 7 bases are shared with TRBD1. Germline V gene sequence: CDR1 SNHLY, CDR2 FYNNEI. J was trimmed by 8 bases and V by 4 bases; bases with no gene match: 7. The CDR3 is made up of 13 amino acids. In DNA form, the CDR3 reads TGTGCCAGCAGTGGTCGACAGGGCGGCGGCTACACCTTC. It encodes CASSGRQGGGYTF. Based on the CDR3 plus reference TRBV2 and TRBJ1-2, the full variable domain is EPEVTQTPSHQVTQMGQEVILRCVPISNHLYFYWYRQILGQKVEFLVSFYNNEISEKSEIFDDQFSVERPDGSNFTLKIRSTKLEDSAMYFCASSGRQGGGYTFGSGTRLTVV.

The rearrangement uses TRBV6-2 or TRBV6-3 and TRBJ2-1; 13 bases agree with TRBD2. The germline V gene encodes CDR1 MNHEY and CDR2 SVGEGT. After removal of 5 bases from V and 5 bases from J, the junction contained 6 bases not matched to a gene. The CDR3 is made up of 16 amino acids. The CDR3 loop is CASSMTSGGTHNEQFF. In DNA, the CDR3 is TGTGCCAGCAGTATGACTAGCGGGGGGACTCACAATGAGCAGTTCTTC.

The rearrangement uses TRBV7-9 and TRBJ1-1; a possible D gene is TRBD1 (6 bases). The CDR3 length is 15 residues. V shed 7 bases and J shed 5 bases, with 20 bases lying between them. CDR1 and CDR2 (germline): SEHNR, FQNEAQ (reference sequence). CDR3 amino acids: CASTPTDGGRTEAFF. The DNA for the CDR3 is TGTGCCAGCACCCCTACGGACGGGGGGCGGACTGAAGCTTTCTTT.

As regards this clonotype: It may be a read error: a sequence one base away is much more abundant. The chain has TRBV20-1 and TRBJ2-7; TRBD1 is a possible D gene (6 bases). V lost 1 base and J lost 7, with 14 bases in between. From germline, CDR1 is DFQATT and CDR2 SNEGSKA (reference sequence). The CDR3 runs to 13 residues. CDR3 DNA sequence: TGCAGTGCTAGAGGGGACAAACGTAATGAGCAGTACTTC. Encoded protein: CSARGDKRNEQYF.

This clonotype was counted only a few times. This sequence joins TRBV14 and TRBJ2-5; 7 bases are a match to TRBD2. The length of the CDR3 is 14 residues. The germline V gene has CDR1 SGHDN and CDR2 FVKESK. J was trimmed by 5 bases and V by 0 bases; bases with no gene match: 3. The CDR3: CASSQDWTRETQYF. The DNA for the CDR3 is TGTGCCAGCAGCCAAGACTGGACTAGGGAGACCCAGTACTTC.